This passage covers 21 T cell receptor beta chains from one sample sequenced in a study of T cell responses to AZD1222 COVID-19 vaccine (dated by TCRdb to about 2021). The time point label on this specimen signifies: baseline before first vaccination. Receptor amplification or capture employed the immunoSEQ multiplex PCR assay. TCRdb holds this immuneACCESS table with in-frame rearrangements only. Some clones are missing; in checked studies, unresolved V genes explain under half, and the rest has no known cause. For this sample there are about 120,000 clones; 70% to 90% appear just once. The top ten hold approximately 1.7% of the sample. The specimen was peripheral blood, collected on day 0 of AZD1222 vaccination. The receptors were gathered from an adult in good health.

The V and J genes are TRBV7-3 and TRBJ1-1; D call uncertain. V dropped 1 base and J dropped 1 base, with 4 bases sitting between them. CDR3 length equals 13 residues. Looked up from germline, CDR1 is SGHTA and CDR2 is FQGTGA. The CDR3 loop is CASSLRGNTEAFF. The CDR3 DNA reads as TGTGCCAGCAGCTTAAGAGGGAACACTGAAGCTTTCTTT.

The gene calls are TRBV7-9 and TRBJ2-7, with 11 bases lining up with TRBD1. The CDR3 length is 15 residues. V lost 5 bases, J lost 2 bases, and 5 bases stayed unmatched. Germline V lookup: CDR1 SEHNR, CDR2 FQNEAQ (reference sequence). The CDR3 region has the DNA TGTGCCAGCAGCCGGAGGACAGGGGGCACCTACGAGCAGTACTTC. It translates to CASSRRTGGTYEQYF.

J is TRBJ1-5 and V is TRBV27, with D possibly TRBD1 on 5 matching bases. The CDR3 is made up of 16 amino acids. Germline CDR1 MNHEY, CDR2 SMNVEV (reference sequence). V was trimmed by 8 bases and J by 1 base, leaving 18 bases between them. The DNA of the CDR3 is TGTGCCAGCTCAAATGGCAGGGAGAGGAGCAATCAGCCCCAGCATTTT. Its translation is CASSNGRERSNQPQHF.

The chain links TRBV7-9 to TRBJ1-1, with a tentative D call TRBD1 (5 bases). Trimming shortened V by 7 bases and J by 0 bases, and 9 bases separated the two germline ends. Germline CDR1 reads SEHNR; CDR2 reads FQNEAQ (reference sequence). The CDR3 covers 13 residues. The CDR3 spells CASKGTVNTEAFF. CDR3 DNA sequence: TGTGCCAGCAAAGGGACCGTGAACACTGAAGCTTTCTTT.

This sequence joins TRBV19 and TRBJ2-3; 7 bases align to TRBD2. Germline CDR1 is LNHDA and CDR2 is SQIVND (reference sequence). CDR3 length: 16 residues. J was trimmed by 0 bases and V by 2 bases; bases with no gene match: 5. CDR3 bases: TGTGCCAGTAGTATATCAGCGGGAAGGAGCACAGATACGCAGTATTTT. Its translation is CASSISAGRSTDTQYF.

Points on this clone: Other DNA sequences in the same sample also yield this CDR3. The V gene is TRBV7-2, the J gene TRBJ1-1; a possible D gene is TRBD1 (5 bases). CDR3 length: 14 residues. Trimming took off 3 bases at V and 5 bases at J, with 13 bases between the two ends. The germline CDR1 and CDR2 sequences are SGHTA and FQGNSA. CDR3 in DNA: TGTGCCAGCAGCTTGGCGGGGCTGGGAACTGAAGCTTTCTTT. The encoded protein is CASSLAGLGTEAFF.

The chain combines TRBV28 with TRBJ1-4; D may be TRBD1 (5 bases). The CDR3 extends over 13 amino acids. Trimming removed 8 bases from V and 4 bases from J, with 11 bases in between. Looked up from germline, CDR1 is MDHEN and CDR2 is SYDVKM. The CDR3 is CASRGGFNEKLFF. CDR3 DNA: TGTGCCAGCCGGGGGGGGTTTAATGAAAAACTGTTTTTT.

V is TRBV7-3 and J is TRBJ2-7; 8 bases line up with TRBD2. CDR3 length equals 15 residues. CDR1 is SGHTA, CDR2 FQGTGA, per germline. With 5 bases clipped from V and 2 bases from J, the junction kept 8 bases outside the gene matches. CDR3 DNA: TGTGCCAGCAGCCCCCAGCCCGGGAGGGCCTACGAGCAGTACTTC. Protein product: CASSPQPGRAYEQYF. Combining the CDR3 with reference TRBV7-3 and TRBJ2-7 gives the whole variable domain GAGVSQTPSNKVTEKGKYVELRCDPISGHTALYWYRQSLGQGPEFLIYFQGTGAADDSGLPNDRFFAVRPEGSVSTLKIQRTERGDSAVYLCASSPQPGRAYEQYFGPGTRLTVT.

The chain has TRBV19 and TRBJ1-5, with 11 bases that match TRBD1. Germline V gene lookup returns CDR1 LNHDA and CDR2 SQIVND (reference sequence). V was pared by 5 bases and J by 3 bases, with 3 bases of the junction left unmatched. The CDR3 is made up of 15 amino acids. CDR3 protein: CASSGDRGYNQPQHF. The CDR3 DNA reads TGTGCCAGTAGTGGGGACAGGGGGTACAATCAGCCCCAGCATTTT.

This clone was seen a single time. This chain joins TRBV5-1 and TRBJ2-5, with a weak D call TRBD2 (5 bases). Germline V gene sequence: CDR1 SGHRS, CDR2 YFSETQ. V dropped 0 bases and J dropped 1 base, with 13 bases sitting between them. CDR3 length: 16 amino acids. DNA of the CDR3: TGCGCCAGCAGCTTGGGCGGCCGGGGTTTCCAAGAGACCCAGTACTTC. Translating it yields CASSLGGRGFQETQYF.

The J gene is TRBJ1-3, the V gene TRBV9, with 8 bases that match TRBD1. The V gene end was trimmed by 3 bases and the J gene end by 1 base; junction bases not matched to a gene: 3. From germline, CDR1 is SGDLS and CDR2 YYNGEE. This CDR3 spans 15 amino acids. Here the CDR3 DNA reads TGTGCCAGCAGCGGTACAGGGGGTTCTGGAAACACCATATATTTT. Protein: CASSGTGGSGNTIYF.

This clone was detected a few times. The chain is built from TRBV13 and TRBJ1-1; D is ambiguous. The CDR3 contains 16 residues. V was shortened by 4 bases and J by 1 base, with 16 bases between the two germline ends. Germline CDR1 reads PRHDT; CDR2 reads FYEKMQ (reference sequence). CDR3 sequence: CASSYYVGPENTEAFF. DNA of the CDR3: TGTGCCAGCAGCTATTACGTCGGACCGGAGAACACTGAAGCTTTCTTT.

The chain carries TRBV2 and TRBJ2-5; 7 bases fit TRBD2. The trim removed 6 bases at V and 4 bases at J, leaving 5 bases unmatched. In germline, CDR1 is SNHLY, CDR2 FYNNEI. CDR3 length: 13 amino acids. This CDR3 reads CASRGGRAETQYF. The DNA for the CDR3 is TGTGCCAGCAGGGGCGGGAGAGCAGAGACCCAGTACTTC.

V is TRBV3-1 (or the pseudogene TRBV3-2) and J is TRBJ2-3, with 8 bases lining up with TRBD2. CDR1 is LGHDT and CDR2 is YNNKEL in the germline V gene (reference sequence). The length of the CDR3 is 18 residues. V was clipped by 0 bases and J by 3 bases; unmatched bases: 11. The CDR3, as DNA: TGTGCCAGCAGCCAAGATTTATTTTCGCGGGGGGCGACAGATACGCAGTATTTT. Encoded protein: CASSQDLFSRGATDTQYF.

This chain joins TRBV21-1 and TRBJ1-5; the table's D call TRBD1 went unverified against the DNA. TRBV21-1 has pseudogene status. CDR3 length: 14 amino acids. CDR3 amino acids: CASGGTDFNQPQHF. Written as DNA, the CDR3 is TGTGCCAGCGGGGGGACAGACTTTAATCAGCCCCAGCATTTT.

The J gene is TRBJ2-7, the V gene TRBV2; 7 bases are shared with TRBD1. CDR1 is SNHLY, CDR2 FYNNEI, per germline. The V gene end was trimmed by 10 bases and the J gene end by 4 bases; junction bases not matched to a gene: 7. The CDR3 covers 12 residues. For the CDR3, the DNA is TGTGCCATCCTTGGGACAGCTTACGAGCAGTACTTC. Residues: CAILGTAYEQYF.

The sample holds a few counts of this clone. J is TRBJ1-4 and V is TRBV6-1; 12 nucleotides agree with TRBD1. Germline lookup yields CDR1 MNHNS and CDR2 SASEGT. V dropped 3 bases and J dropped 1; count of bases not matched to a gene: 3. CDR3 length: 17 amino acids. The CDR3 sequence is CASSERDRGLTNEKLFF. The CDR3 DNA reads TGTGCCAGCAGTGAGCGGGACAGGGGGCTAACTAATGAAAAACTGTTTTTT.

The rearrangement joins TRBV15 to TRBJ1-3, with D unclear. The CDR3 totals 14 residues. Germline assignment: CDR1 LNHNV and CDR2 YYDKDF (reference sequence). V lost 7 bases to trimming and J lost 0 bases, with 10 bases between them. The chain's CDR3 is CATNPPASGNTIYF. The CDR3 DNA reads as TGTGCCACCAACCCCCCGGCCTCTGGAAACACCATATATTTT.

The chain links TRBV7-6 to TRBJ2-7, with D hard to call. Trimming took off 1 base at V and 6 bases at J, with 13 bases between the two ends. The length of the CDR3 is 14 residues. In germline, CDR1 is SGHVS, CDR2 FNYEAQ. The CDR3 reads CASSLVGNVAEQYF. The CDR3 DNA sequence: TGTGCCAGCAGCTTAGTGGGGAACGTGGCCGAGCAGTACTTC.

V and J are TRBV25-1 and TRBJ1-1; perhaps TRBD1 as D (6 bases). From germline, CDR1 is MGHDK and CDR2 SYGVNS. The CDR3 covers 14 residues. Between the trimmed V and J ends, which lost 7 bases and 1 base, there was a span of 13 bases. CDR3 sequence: CASTFSGANTEAFF. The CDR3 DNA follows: TGTGCCAGCACATTTTCGGGGGCGAACACTGAAGCTTTCTTT.

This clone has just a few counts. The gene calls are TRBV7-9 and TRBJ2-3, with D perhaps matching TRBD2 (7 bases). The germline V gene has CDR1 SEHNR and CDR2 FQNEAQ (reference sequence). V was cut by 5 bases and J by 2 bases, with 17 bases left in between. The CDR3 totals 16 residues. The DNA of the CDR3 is TGTGCCAGCAGCGCGCCGGGGGGCCTCCTCACAGATACGCAGTATTTT. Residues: CASSAPGGLLTDTQYF.